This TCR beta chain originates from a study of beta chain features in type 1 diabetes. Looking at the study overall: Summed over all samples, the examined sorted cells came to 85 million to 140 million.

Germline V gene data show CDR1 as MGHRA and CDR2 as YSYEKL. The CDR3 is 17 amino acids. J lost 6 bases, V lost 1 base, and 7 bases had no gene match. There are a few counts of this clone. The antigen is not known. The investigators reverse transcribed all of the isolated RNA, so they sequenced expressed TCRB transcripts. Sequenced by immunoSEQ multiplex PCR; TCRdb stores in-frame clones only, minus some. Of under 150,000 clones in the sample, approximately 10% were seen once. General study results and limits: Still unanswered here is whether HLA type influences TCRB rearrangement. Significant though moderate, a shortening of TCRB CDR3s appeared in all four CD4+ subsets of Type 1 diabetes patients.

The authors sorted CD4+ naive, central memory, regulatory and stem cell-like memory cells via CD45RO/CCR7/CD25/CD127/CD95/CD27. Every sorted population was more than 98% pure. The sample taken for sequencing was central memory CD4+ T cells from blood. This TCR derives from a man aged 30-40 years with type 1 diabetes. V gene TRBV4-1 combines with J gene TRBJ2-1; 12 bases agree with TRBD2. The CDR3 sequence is CASSQARLAGASNEQFF. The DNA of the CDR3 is TGCGCCAGCAGCCAAGCCCGACTAGCGGGGGCCTCCAATGAGCAGTTCTTC.